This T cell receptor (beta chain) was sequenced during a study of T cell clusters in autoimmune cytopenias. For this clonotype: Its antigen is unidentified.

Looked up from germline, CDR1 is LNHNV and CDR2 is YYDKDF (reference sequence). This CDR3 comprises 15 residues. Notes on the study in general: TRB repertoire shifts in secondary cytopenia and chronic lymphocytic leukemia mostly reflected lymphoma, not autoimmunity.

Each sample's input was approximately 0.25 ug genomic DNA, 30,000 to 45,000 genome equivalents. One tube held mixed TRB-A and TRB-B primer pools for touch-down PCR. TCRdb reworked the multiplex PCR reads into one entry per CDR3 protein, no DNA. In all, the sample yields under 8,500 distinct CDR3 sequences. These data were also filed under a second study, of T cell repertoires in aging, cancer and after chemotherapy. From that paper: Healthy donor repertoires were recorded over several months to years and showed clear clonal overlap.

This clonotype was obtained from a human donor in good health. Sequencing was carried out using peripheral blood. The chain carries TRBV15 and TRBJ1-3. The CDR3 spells CATSSDKNSGNTIYF.